This T cell receptor beta chain was identified during a study of blood T cell repertoires in COVID-19. Study details: The United States, Italy and Spain provided the acute and convalescent COVID-19 samples. Nucleic acid was either cDNA or gDNA, and it came from T cells, B-cell-depleted T cells, or PBMCs.

As handled by the study authors: Estimated nucleated cell counts came from reference gene primer amplification. The protocol was immunoSEQ multiplex PCR, while the TCRdb copy is restricted to in-frame clones and leaves out a portion. V, J and clone size are taken as reported in that table, and D and trimming were inferred from the DNA itself. The table records tens of thousands of clones, 88% of them present only once. Germline CDR1 reads SGDLS; CDR2 reads YYNGEE. This CDR3 is 16 amino acids long. V lost 0 bases to trimming and J lost 4 bases, with 14 bases between them. The chain carries TRBV9 and TRBJ1-3, with a possible D match to TRBD1 (5 bases). This clonotype was obtained from a woman older than 75 with active COVID-19. The source material was peripheral blood. The CDR3 here is CASSVDGALRGNTIYF. The CDR3 DNA follows: TGTGCCAGCAGCGTAGATGGGGCCCTCAGAGGAAACACCATATATTTT.